The 19 T cell receptor beta chains given below trace back to one sample, sequenced in a study of T cell responses to AZD1222 COVID-19 vaccine. Repertoires were generated with immunoSEQ multiplex PCR, while TCRdb's copy carries only in-frame clones and drops some. The table includes approximately 200,000 clones, around nine tenths detected once. Sequenced material: peripheral blood, taken on day 0 of AZD1222 vaccination. The receptors were sampled from an adult in good health.

This clone has just one count. The chain has TRBV5-4 and TRBJ1-2, with D tentatively TRBD1 (5 bases). The CDR3 extends over 15 amino acids. The V and J ends lost 0 bases and 1 base respectively, with 10 bases between them. Germline assignment: CDR1 SGHNT and CDR2 YYREEE (reference sequence). CDR3 bases: TGTGCCAGCAGCTTGGTGGGACCGAATAACTATGGCTACACCTTC. Its protein is CASSLVGPNNYGYTF.

The rearrangement uses TRBV11-2 and TRBJ1-6; possibly TRBD1 for D (5 bases). This CDR3 is built from 16 residues. Trimming took off 1 base at V and 7 bases at J, with 14 bases between the two ends. Germline lookup yields CDR1 SGHAT and CDR2 FQNNGV. CDR3 loop: CASSLAPGPRNSPLHF. The CDR3 DNA sequence: TGTGCCAGCAGCTTAGCACCGGGACCACGCAATTCACCCCTCCACTTT.

The chain employs TRBV2 and TRBJ1-6; D uncertain. Deletions cut 6 bases from V and 7 bases from J, with 13 bases between. The CDR3 totals 14 residues. Germline V gene data show CDR1 as SNHLY and CDR2 as FYNNEI. CDR3 nucleotide sequence: TGTGCCAGCAGAGTAGACACGGGGAATTCACCCCTCCACTTT. Protein: CASRVDTGNSPLHF.

Here the CDR3 DNA reads TGTGCCAGCAGCAGGGGACCGCTCCCGGGAACCCAGTACTTC. Protein sequence: CASSRGPLPGTQYF. The chain couples TRBV21-1 to TRBJ2-5. TRBV21-1 is annotated as a pseudogene. This CDR3 is built from 14 residues.

The chain uses TRBV11-2 and TRBJ1-1, with a weak D call TRBD1 (6 bases). V lost 5 bases and J 0 bases, leaving 22 bases between the germline ends. The CDR3 contains 18 residues. The germline V gene encodes CDR1 SGHAT and CDR2 FQNNGV. CDR3 bases: TGTGCCAGCAGCAGCCTTCCCCGTGGGGGGCAGATGAACACTGAAGCTTTCTTT. It encodes CASSSLPRGGQMNTEAFF.

V is TRBV27 and J is TRBJ2-2; TRBD1 matches 7 bases. The CDR3 has 14 residues. J was trimmed by 8 bases and V by 7 bases; bases with no gene match: 10. Germline V gene sequence: CDR1 MNHEY, CDR2 SMNVEV (reference sequence). CDR3 sequence: CASIARQGVGELFF. As DNA, the CDR3 is TGTGCCAGCATAGCCCGACAGGGCGTTGGGGAGCTGTTTTTT.

This chain's CDR3 is CASSERLGLANSYEQYF. CDR3 nucleotides: TGTGCCAGCAGTGAACGGTTGGGACTAGCTAACTCCTACGAGCAGTACTTC. The V call is TRBV2, the J call TRBJ2-7; 9 bases are a match to TRBD2. The CDR3 extends over 17 amino acids. J was trimmed by 0 bases and V by 2 bases; bases with no gene match: 8. The germline gives CDR1 SNHLY, CDR2 FYNNEI.

V is TRBV24-1 and J is TRBJ2-1; TRBD2 matches at 13 bases. J gave up 10 bases and V 4 bases, and 12 bases lay outside the gene matches. Germline CDR1 reads KGHDR; CDR2 reads SFDVKD. The CDR3 length is 17 residues. CDR3 sequence reads: CATSDPRLAGGLGEQFF. The CDR3 nucleotides read TGTGCCACCAGTGACCCCCGACTAGCGGGGGGTCTTGGGGAGCAGTTCTTC.

The rearrangement links TRBV4-2 to TRBJ2-5; 9 nucleotides line up with TRBD2. Germline V gene data show CDR1 as LGHNA and CDR2 as YNFKEQ. This CDR3 contains 14 residues. The junction had 1 base not matched to a gene; V was cut back by 3 bases and J by 2 bases. As DNA, the CDR3 is TGTGCCAGCAGCCACACTAGCGGGCAAGAGACCCAGTACTTC. Translating it yields CASSHTSGQETQYF.

This clone was counted between two and nine times. The J gene is TRBJ2-7, the V gene TRBV5-5; D is perhaps TRBD2 (6 bases). This CDR3 has 15 amino acids. V lost 4 bases and J lost 2, with 16 bases in between. Germline CDR1 SGHKS, CDR2 YYEKEE (reference sequence). CDR3 sequence reads: CASSLTPGDAYEQYF. The CDR3 DNA reads TGTGCCAGCAGCCTAACCCCGGGGGATGCCTACGAGCAGTACTTC.

The chain couples TRBV29-1 to TRBJ2-2, with D possibly being TRBD2 (6 bases). Germline-derived CDR1 and CDR2 are SQVTM and ANQGSEA. Trimming removed 2 bases at V and 7 bases at J, with 17 bases between. This CDR3 region has 15 residues. CDR3 nucleotides: TGCAGCGTTGAACTCCAAGCGGGCCGTGGCGGGGAGCTGTTTTTT. Its translation is CSVELQAGRGGELFF.

The V and J genes are TRBV7-2 and TRBJ2-2; no firm D call. V was shortened by 1 base and J by 8 bases, with 11 bases between the two germline ends. The CDR3 runs 14 residues. Germline-derived CDR1 and CDR2 are SGHTA and FQGNSA. CDR3 sequence: CASSLDGKSGELFF. The CDR3 bases are TGTGCCAGCAGCTTAGATGGCAAGTCAGGGGAGCTGTTTTTT. Drawing the rest from reference TRBV7-2 and TRBJ2-2, the complete variable domain is GAGVSQSPSNKVTEKGKDVELRCDPISGHTALYWYRQSLGQGLEFLIYFQGNSAPDKSGLPSDRFSAERTGGSVSTLTIQRTQQEDSAVYLCASSLDGKSGELFFGEGSRLTVL.

CDR3 in amino acids: CASSKEDRPVRSSGNTIYF. CDR3 DNA: TGTGCCAGCAGCAAAGAGGACAGGCCAGTTAGGAGCTCTGGAAACACCATATATTTT. V is TRBV21-1 and J is TRBJ1-3; the table gives TRBD1 as D, unverified against the DNA. TRBV21-1 is annotated as a pseudogene. CDR3 length: 19 residues.

The chain employs TRBV14 and TRBJ2-1; D remains unclear. V shed 0 bases and J shed 13 bases, with 10 bases lying between them. Germline-derived CDR1 and CDR2 are SGHDN and FVKESK. The CDR3 length is 12 residues. The CDR3 region is CASSQDYGSQFF. In DNA, the CDR3 is TGTGCCAGCAGCCAAGATTACGGCAGTCAGTTCTTC. Combining the CDR3 with reference TRBV14 and TRBJ2-1 gives the whole variable domain EAGVTQFPSHSVIEKGQTVTLRCDPISGHDNLYWYRRVMGKEIKFLLHFVKESKQDESGMPNNRFLAERTGGTYSTLKVQPAELEDSGVYFCASSQDYGSQFFGPGTRLTVL.

A single count supports this clone. The chain has TRBV3-1 (or the pseudogene TRBV3-2) and TRBJ1-1, with a tentative D call TRBD1 (5 bases). The CDR3 has 14 amino acids. Between the trimmed V and J ends, which lost 4 bases and 3 bases, there was a span of 12 bases. The germline V gene has CDR1 LGHDT and CDR2 YNNKEL (reference sequence). The CDR3 DNA reads as TGTGCCAGCAGCCGGAGGGGTCTAGACACTGAAGCTTTCTTT. This sequence encodes CASSRRGLDTEAFF.

Here the CDR3 DNA reads TGTGCCTGGAGTGCCTCCCTCTCCGGGAATCAGCCCCAGCATTTT. The encoded protein is CAWSASLSGNQPQHF. This rearrangement joins TRBV30 to TRBJ1-5, with D unclear. The CDR3 spans 15 residues. Trimming removed 1 base at V and 4 bases at J, with 14 bases between. Germline V gives CDR1 GTSNPN, CDR2 SVGIG (reference sequence). Together with reference TRBV30 and TRBJ1-5, the CDR3 gives the full variable domain: SQTIHQWPATLVQPVGSPLSLECTVEGTSNPNLYWYRQAAGRGLQLLFYSVGIGQISSEVPQNLSASRPQDRQFILSSKKLLLSDSGFYLCAWSASLSGNQPQHFGDGTRLSIL.

J is TRBJ1-5 and V is TRBV19; no definite D call. Germline CDR1 LNHDA, CDR2 SQIVND (reference sequence). The CDR3 spans 14 residues. V was pared by 3 bases and J by 8 bases, with 14 bases between. As DNA, the CDR3 is TGTGCCAGTAGTATCTCCGGTACCGGTAAGCCCCAGCATTTT. Translating gives CASSISGTGKPQHF.

The chain uses TRBV7-8 and TRBJ1-2, with no clear D. Looked up from germline, CDR1 is SGHVS and CDR2 is FQNEAQ. The CDR3 covers 13 residues. Trimming removed 2 bases from V and 6 bases from J, with 10 bases in between. The CDR3 nucleotides are TGTGCCAGCAGCTTACCGGGTGGGGATGGCTACACCTTC. This sequence encodes CASSLPGGDGYTF.

V and J are TRBV7-9 and TRBJ1-2; D is unresolved. Germline assignment: CDR1 SEHNR and CDR2 FQNEAQ (reference sequence). The V end was cut by 5 bases, the J end by 3 bases, with 7 bases between. The CDR3 consists of 12 residues. The chain's CDR3 is CASSPLDYGYTF. The CDR3 coding sequence is TGTGCCAGCAGCCCCCTAGACTATGGCTACACCTTC.